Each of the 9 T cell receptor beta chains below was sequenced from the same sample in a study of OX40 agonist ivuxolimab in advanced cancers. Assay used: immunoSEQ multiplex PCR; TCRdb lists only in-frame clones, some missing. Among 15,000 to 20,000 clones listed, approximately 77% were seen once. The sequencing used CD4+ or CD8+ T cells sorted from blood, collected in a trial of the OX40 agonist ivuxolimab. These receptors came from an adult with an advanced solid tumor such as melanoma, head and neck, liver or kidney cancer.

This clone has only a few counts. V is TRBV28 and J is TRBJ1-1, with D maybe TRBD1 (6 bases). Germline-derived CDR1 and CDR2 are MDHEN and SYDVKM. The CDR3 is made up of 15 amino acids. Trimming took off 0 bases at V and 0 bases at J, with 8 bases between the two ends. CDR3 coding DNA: TGTGCCAGCAGTTTATGGGGGGGCCTGAACACTGAAGCTTTCTTT. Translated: CASSLWGGLNTEAFF.

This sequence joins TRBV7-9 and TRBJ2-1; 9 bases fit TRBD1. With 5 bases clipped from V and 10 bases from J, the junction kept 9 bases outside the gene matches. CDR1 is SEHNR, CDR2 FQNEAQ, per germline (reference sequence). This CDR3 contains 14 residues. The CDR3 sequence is CASSPSGTGYEQFF. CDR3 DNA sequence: TGTGCCAGCAGCCCATCCGGGACAGGGTACGAGCAGTTCTTC.

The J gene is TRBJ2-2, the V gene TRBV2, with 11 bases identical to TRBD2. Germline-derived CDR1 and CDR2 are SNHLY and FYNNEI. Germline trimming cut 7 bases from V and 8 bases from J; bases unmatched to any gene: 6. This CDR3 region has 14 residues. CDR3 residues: CASKLAGAGGELFF. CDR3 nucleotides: TGTGCCAGCAAACTAGCGGGGGCCGGGGGGGAGCTGTTTTTT.

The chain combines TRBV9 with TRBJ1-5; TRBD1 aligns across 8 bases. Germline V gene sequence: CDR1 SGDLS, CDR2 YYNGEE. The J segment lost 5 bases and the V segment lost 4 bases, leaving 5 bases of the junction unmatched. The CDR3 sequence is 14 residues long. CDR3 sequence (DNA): TGTGCCAGCAGCCCGGACAGGGTGCATCAGCCCCAGCATTTT. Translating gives CASSPDRVHQPQHF.

The CDR3 DNA reads TGTGCCAGCAGCTACCTCACAGATACGCAGTATTTT. Translating it yields CASSYLTDTQYF. The V gene is TRBV7-2, the J gene TRBJ2-3; D not certain. CDR1 and CDR2 (germline): SGHTA, FQGNSA. CDR3 length: 12 amino acids. V was cut by 4 bases and J by 2 bases, with 4 bases left in between.

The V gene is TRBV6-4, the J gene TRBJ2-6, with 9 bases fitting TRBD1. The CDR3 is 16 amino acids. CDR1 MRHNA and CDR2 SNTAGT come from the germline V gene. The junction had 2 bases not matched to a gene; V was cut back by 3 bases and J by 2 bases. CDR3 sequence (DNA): TGTGCCAGCAGTGAAACAGGGGGCGCTGGGGCCAACGTCCTGACTTTC. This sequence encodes CASSETGGAGANVLTF.

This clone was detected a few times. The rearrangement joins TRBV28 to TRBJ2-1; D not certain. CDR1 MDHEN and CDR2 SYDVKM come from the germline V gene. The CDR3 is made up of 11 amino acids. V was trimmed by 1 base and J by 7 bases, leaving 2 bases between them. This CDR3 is CASSLSNEQFF. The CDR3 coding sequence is TGTGCCAGCAGTTTATCAAATGAGCAGTTCTTC.

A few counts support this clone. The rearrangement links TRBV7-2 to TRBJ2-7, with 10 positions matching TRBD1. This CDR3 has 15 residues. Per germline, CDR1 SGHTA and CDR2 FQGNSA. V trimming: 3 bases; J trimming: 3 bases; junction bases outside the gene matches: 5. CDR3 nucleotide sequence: TGTGCCAGCAGCTTCGGGACAGGGGTCCTCTACGAGCAGTACTTC. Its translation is CASSFGTGVLYEQYF.

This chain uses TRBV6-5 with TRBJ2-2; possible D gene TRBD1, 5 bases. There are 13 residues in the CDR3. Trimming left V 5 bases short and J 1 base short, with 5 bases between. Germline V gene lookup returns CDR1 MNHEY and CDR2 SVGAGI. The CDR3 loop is CASSDRNTGELFF. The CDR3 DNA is TGTGCCAGCAGTGACAGGAACACCGGGGAGCTGTTTTTT.